Listed below are T cell receptor beta chains from one sample, sequenced in a study of cytomegalovirus exposure and HLA in healthy donors. The protocol was immunoSEQ multiplex PCR, while the TCRdb copy is restricted to in-frame clones and leaves out a portion. Of roughly 200,000 clones in the sample, about nine tenths were seen once. The sequencing input was PBMCs. Source of these receptors: a man between 25 and 39 years old in good health and CMV-seropositive. Each CDR3 is given with its conserved first and last residue. Fields, in order: clone size, V gene, J gene, D gene, CDR3 protein, CDR3 DNA. The D gene is left open where the match is weak. Clone size is shown for a subset of rows, as once, few, many or a class of expanded clone.

clone size: NA
V gene: TRBV7-9
J gene: TRBJ1-3
D gene: NA
CDR3 protein: CASSPDNPAYSGNTIYF
CDR3 DNA: TGTGCCAGCAGCCCCGATAATCCGGCCTACTCTGGAAACACCATATATTTT

clone size: NA
V gene: TRBV29-1
J gene: TRBJ2-3
D gene: NA
CDR3 protein: CSVTGRLSDTDTQYF
CDR3 DNA: TGCAGCGTTACAGGGAGGCTATCCGACACAGATACGCAGTATTTT

clone size: many
V gene: TRBV28
J gene: TRBJ2-3
D gene: NA
CDR3 protein: CASSSEVDTQYF
CDR3 DNA: TGTGCCAGCAGTTCGGAGGTAGATACGCAGTATTTT

clone size: NA
V gene: TRBV7-2
J gene: TRBJ1-4
D gene: NA
CDR3 protein: CASSLMGRGLNEKLFF
CDR3 DNA: TGTGCCAGCAGTCTAATGGGGAGGGGACTTAATGAAAAACTGTTTTTT

clone size: NA
V gene: TRBV27
J gene: TRBJ2-5
D gene: NA
CDR3 protein: CASSLGLAAQETQYF
CDR3 DNA: TGTGCCAGCAGTTTAGGGCTAGCCGCACAAGAGACCCAGTACTTC

clone size: NA
V gene: TRBV2
J gene: TRBJ1-2
D gene: NA
CDR3 protein: CTSSEEAYGYTF
CDR3 DNA: TGTACCAGCTCCGAGGAGGCCTATGGCTACACCTTC

clone size: NA
V gene: TRBV4-1
J gene: TRBJ1-5
D gene: NA
CDR3 protein: CASSQEIGQPQHF
CDR3 DNA: TGCGCCAGCAGCCAAGAAATAGGTCAGCCCCAGCATTTT

clone size: NA
V gene: TRBV4-1
J gene: TRBJ1-5
D gene: NA
CDR3 protein: CASSQDGGIGNQPQHF
CDR3 DNA: TGCGCCAGCAGCCAAGATGGAGGTATTGGCAATCAGCCCCAGCATTTT

clone size: NA
V gene: TRBV5-4
J gene: TRBJ2-1
D gene: NA
CDR3 protein: CASSFSGRSTEQFF
CDR3 DNA: TGTGCCAGCAGCTTCTCGGGCCGGAGCACTGAGCAGTTCTTC

clone size: once
V gene: TRBV11-1
J gene: TRBJ2-3
D gene: NA
CDR3 protein: CASSLAGAYTDTQYF
CDR3 DNA: TGTGCCAGCAGCTTGGCGGGGGCCTACACAGATACGCAGTATTTT

clone size: NA
V gene: TRBV25-1
J gene: TRBJ2-5
D gene: NA
CDR3 protein: CASSEAYETQYF
CDR3 DNA: TGTGCCAGCAGTGAGGCCTATGAGACCCAGTACTTC

clone size: once
V gene: TRBV7-2
J gene: TRBJ1-5
D gene: NA
CDR3 protein: CASSLRSQDQPQHF
CDR3 DNA: TGTGCCAGCAGCTTACGCTCCCAAGATCAGCCCCAGCATTTT

clone size: NA
V gene: TRBV5-1
J gene: TRBJ1-2
D gene: NA
CDR3 protein: CASSLAEEGYTF
CDR3 DNA: TGCGCCAGCAGCTTGGCCGAGGAGGGCTACACCTTC

clone size: NA
V gene: TRBV7-8
J gene: TRBJ2-7
D gene: TRBD1
CDR3 protein: CASSQRDRVGYEQYF
CDR3 DNA: TGTGCCAGCAGCCAAAGGGACAGGGTGGGTTACGAGCAGTACTTC

clone size: few
V gene: TRBV4-1
J gene: TRBJ2-7
D gene: NA
CDR3 protein: CASSQGTGVSGEQYF
CDR3 DNA: TGCGCCAGCAGCCAAGGGACCGGGGTGAGTGGGGAGCAGTACTTC

clone size: NA
V gene: TRBV7-9
J gene: TRBJ1-6
D gene: NA
CDR3 protein: CASSLGENSPLHF
CDR3 DNA: TGTGCCAGCAGCTTGGGGGAGAATTCACCCCTCCACTTT

clone size: few
V gene: TRBV4-1
J gene: TRBJ1-5
D gene: NA
CDR3 protein: CASSQGMGGDQPQHF
CDR3 DNA: TGCGCCAGCAGCCAGGGAATGGGCGGGGACCAGCCCCAGCATTTT

clone size: few
V gene: TRBV5-6
J gene: TRBJ1-1
D gene: NA
CDR3 protein: CASTPGWNTEAFF
CDR3 DNA: TGTGCCAGCACGCCAGGGTGGAACACTGAAGCTTTCTTT

clone size: NA
V gene: TRBV4-2
J gene: TRBJ2-3
D gene: TRBD2
CDR3 protein: CASSQVASGRAGLGTDTQYF
CDR3 DNA: TGTGCCAGCAGCCAAGTTGCTAGCGGGAGGGCGGGGTTGGGCACAGATACGCAGTATTTT

clone size: NA
V gene: TRBV5-4
J gene: TRBJ1-1
D gene: TRBD1
CDR3 protein: CASSLGQGAEAFF
CDR3 DNA: TGTGCCAGCAGCTTGGGACAGGGGGCTGAAGCTTTCTTT

clone size: once
V gene: TRBV7-6
J gene: TRBJ2-1
D gene: NA
CDR3 protein: CASGRNNEQFF
CDR3 DNA: TGTGCCAGCGGGAGAAACAATGAGCAGTTCTTC

clone size: NA
V gene: TRBV28
J gene: TRBJ2-1
D gene: TRBD2
CDR3 protein: CASSLEREVGGNEQFF
CDR3 DNA: TGTGCCAGCAGTTTGGAGCGGGAGGTCGGGGGCAATGAGCAGTTCTTC

clone size: NA
V gene: TRBV2
J gene: TRBJ2-5
D gene: NA
CDR3 protein: CASSWDQETQYF
CDR3 DNA: TGTGCCAGCAGTTGGGACCAAGAGACCCAGTACTTC

clone size: NA
V gene: TRBV7-2
J gene: TRBJ2-1
D gene: NA
CDR3 protein: CASSLRGDFNEQFF
CDR3 DNA: TGTGCCAGCAGCCTAAGGGGGGACTTTAATGAGCAGTTCTTC

clone size: NA
V gene: TRBV6-5
J gene: TRBJ1-2
D gene: NA
CDR3 protein: CASGTNLVTANGYTF
CDR3 DNA: TGTGCCAGCGGCACAAACCTCGTGACAGCTAATGGCTACACCTTC

clone size: once
V gene: TRBV5-4
J gene: TRBJ2-2
D gene: NA
CDR3 protein: CASSLGAQSANTGELFF
CDR3 DNA: TGTGCCAGCAGCTTGGGGGCACAAAGCGCGAACACCGGGGAGCTGTTTTTT

clone size: NA
V gene: TRBV28
J gene: TRBJ1-2
D gene: NA
CDR3 protein: CASSLITEDYGYTF
CDR3 DNA: TGTGCCAGCAGTCTAATCACAGAGGACTATGGCTACACCTTC

clone size: NA
V gene: TRBV6-5
J gene: TRBJ1-6
D gene: TRBD1
CDR3 protein: CASRWTGGGSPLHF
CDR3 DNA: TGTGCCAGCAGATGGACAGGGGGAGGTTCACCCCTCCACTTT

clone size: NA
V gene: TRBV30
J gene: TRBJ1-1
D gene: TRBD1
CDR3 protein: CAWSPGTGLAEAFF
CDR3 DNA: TGTGCCTGGAGTCCCGGGACAGGGTTGGCTGAAGCTTTCTTT

clone size: few
V gene: TRBV29-1
J gene: TRBJ2-1
D gene: NA
CDR3 protein: CSVEEGSSYNEQFF
CDR3 DNA: TGCAGCGTTGAAGAGGGGAGCTCCTACAATGAGCAGTTCTTC

clone size: NA
V gene: TRBV11-2
J gene: TRBJ2-1
D gene: TRBD1
CDR3 protein: CASSLKGGQIDNEQFF
CDR3 DNA: TGTGCCAGCAGCTTAAAAGGGGGACAGATAGACAATGAGCAGTTCTTC

clone size: once
V gene: TRBV20-1
J gene: TRBJ2-1
D gene: NA
CDR3 protein: CSARLDNEQFF
CDR3 DNA: TGCAGTGCTAGACTTGACAATGAGCAGTTCTTC

clone size: NA
V gene: TRBV13
J gene: TRBJ1-4
D gene: NA
CDR3 protein: CASSRRERDEKLFF
CDR3 DNA: TGTGCCAGCAGCAGACGGGAACGGGATGAAAAACTGTTTTTT

clone size: NA
V gene: TRBV5-1
J gene: TRBJ2-3
D gene: TRBD2
CDR3 protein: CASSSGGGADTQYF
CDR3 DNA: TGCGCCAGCAGCTCCGGCGGGGGGGCAGATACGCAGTATTTT

clone size: NA
V gene: TRBV14
J gene: TRBJ1-5
D gene: NA
CDR3 protein: CASLWNPGSNQPQHF
CDR3 DNA: TGTGCCAGCCTCTGGAATCCCGGATCCAATCAGCCCCAGCATTTT

clone size: once
V gene: TRBV28
J gene: TRBJ2-1
D gene: NA
CDR3 protein: CASSLPSYPTPPSYNEQFF
CDR3 DNA: TGTGCCAGCAGTTTACCTAGCTACCCCACCCCACCCTCCTACAATGAGCAGTTCTTC

clone size: NA
V gene: TRBV4-1
J gene: TRBJ2-5
D gene: TRBD2
CDR3 protein: CASSLIGGSGGGETQYF
CDR3 DNA: TGCGCCAGCAGCTTGATAGGGGGTAGCGGGGGAGGAGAGACCCAGTACTTC